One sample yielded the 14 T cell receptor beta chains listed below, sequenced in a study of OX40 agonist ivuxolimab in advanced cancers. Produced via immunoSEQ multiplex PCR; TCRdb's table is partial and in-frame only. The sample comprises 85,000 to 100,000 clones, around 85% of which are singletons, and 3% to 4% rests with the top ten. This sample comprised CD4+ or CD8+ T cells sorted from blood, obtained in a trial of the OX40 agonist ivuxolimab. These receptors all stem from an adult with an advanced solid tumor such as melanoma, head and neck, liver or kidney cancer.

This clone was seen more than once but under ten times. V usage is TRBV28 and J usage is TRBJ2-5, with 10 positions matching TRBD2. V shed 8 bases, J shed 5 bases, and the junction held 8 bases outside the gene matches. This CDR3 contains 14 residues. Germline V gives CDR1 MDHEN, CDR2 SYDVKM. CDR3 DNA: TGTGCCAGCTACGAGCGGGGGGGACGGGAGACCCAGTACTTC. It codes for CASYERGGRETQYF.

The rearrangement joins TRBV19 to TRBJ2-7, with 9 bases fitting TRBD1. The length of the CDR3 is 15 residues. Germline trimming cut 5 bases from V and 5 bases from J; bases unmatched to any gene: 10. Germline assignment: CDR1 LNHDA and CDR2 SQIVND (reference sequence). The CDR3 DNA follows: TGTGCCAGTAGTGTTGCCGGGACAGGGTTAAACGAGCAGTACTTC. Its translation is CASSVAGTGLNEQYF.

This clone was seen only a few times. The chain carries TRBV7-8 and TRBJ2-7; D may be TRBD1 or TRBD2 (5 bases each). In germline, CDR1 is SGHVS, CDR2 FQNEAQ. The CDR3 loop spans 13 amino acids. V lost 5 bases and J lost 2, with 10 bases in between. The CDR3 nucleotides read TGTGCCAGCAGCGGGGACGGGCCCTACGAGCAGTACTTC. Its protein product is CASSGDGPYEQYF.

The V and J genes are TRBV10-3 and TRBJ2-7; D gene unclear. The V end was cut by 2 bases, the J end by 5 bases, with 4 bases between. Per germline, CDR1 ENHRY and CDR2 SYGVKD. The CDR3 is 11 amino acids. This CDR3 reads CAISEGHEQYF. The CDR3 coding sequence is TGTGCCATCAGTGAGGGGCACGAGCAGTACTTC.

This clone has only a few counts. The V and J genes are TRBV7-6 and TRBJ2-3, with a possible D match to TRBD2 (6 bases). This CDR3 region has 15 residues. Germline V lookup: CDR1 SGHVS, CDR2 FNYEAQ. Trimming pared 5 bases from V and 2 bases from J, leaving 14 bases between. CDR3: CASSRALAATDTQYF. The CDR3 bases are TGTGCCAGCAGCCGGGCCTTAGCGGCCACAGATACGCAGTATTTT.

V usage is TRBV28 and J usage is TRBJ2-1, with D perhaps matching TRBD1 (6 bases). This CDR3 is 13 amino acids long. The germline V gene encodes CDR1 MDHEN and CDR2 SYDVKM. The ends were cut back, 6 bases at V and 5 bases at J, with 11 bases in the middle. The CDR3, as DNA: TGTGCCAGCAGCCCAACAGGGAACAATGAGCAGTTCTTC. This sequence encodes CASSPTGNNEQFF.

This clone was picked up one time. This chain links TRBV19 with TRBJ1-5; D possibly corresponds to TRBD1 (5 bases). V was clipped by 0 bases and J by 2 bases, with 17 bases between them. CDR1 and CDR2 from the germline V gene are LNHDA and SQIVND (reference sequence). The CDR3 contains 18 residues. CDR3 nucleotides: TGTGCCAGTAGTATAGATAGCCGCCAGGGAGGCGGCAATCAGCCCCAGCATTTT. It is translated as CASSIDSRQGGGNQPQHF.

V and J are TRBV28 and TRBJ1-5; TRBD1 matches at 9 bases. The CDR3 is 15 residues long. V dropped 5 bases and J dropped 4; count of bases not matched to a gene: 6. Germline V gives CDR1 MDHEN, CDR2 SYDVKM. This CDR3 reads CASSHRQGGNQPQHF. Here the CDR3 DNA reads TGTGCCAGCAGTCATAGACAGGGGGGGAATCAGCCCCAGCATTTT.

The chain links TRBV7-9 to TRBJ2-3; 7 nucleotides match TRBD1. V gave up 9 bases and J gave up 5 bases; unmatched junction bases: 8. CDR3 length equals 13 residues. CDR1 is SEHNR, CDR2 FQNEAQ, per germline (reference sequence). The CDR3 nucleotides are TGTGCCAGTCTTTGGACAGGAGGAGATACGCAGTATTTT. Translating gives CASLWTGGDTQYF. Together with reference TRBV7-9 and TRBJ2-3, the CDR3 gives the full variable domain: DTGVSQNPRHKITKRGQNVTFRCDPISEHNRLYWYRQTLGQGPEFLTYFQNEAQLEKSRLLSDRFSAERPKGSFSTLEIQRTEQGDSAMYLCASLWTGGDTQYFGPGTRLTVL.

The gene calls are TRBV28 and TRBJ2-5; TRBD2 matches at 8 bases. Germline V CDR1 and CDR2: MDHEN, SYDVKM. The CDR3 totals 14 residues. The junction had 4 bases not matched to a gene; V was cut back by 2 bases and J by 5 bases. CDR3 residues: CASSLISGTETQYF. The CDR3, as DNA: TGTGCCAGCAGTTTAATTAGCGGGACTGAGACCCAGTACTTC.

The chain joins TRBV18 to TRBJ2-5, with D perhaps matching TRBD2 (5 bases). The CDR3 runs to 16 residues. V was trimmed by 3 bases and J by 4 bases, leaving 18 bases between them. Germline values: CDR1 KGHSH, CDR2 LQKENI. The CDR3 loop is CASSPVAGFEGETQYF. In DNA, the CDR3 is TGTGCCAGCTCACCCGTTGCAGGATTTGAGGGAGAGACCCAGTACTTC.

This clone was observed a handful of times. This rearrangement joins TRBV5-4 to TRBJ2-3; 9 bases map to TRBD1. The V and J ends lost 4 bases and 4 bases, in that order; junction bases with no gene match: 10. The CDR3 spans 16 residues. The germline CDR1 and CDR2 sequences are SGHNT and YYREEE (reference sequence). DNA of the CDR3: TGTGCCAGCAGCCCCCGGACAGGGGTAGGGGCAGATACGCAGTATTTT. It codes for CASSPRTGVGADTQYF.

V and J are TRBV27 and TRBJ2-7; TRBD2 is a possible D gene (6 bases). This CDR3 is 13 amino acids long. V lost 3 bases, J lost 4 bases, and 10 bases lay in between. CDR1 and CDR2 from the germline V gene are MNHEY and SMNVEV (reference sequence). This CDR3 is CASSFNGGYEQYF. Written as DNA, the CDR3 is TGTGCCAGCAGTTTCAATGGGGGGTACGAGCAGTACTTC.

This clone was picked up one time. As DNA, the CDR3 is TGTGCCAGCAGCCGAGGAACAGGGGAGCAGTACTTC. Its protein is CASSRGTGEQYF. V usage is TRBV7-9 and J usage is TRBJ2-7; a weak D match, TRBD1 (6 bases). Deletions cut 5 bases from V and 7 bases from J, with 12 bases between. Germline V gives CDR1 SEHNR, CDR2 FQNEAQ (reference sequence). This CDR3 has 12 residues. Variable domain in full (rest from reference TRBV7-9 and TRBJ2-7): DTGVSQNPRHKITKRGQNVTFRCDPISEHNRLYWYRQTLGQGPEFLTYFQNEAQLEKSRLLSDRFSAERPKGSFSTLEIQRTEQGDSAMYLCASSRGTGEQYFGPGTRLTVT.